The sequence of this TCR beta chain was determined in a study of regulatory T cells in long-lasting Graves disease (dated by TCRdb to the early 2020s). At the level of the whole study: In the newly diagnosed Graves' disease group, patients had been taking antithyroid drugs for less than 3 months. A total of roughly 33 samples underwent TCR sequencing: about 13 from persistent and roughly 20 from newly diagnosed Graves' disease patients. Persistent Graves' disease patients were compared with newly diagnosed Graves' disease patients by peripheral blood TCR sequencing and RNA sequencing. The study was conducted in China and was registered as a clinical trial. Here is what the overall study found, with its caveats: Sequencing and analysis were restricted to the TCR beta chain. TRBV28, TRBJ1-2 and TRBJ2-5 were preferentially used in persistent disease, while TRBV20-1 and TRBJ2-1 were favored in newly diagnosed disease. The authors noted that the small sample size was a limitation that may lower accuracy. Compared with newly diagnosed patients, persistent Graves' disease patients had lower TCR Shannon entropy and fewer highly expanded clones, which suggests clonal expansion. Peripheral blood alone was examined, since thyroid tissue, which constituted the primary lesion, could not be accessed. Persistent patients shared more public clonotypes among themselves (2,741) than newly diagnosed patients did (over 900).

As to this clonotype: Its target antigen remains unknown. A much more abundant neighbour one base away suggests this may be a read error.

The CDR3 runs 13 amino acids, cysteine and phenylalanine included. CDR3 DNA is the only sequence kept; it has 39 bases, read in frame from the first base. Via the germline V gene, CDR1 is KGHDR and CDR2 SFDVKD. V is pruned by 5 bases and J by 6 bases, leaving 5 bases of the junction without a gene match. Libraries were made using multiplex PCR. Sequenced on an Illumina HiSeq 4000. TCR beta libraries were built with iRepertoire HTBI primers and Arm-PCR amplification of CDR3 regions. Before sequencing, the PCR products underwent gel purification. Per the authors' processing: Across samples, 62 TRBV and 14 TRBJ segments were identified and used for gene usage analysis of CDR3 amino acid clonotypes. COPE and FqMerger were used to merge the filtered high-quality paired reads into contigs. Contigs were aligned with BLAST to IMGT TRBV, TRBD and TRBJ reference genes, and CDR3 was defined per IMGT. Any clonotype with a frequency above 0.1% was counted as a highly expanded clone. Repertoire diversity was measured by Shannon entropy, and V-J evenness by the Gini coefficient. Clonotypes shared by more than one individual were considered public. TCRdb's own reprocessing of the public reads used fastp at Q25 and MiXCR and kept productive beta chains. All rows with the same CDR3 protein become a single entry with the most common DNA and genes. TCRdb, not the authors, supplied the V and J calls. This sample gives about 620,000 distinct CDR3 sequences in total; about 16% of them show up just once. The ten biggest clones cover around a sixth of the sample.

What the time point label conveys for this sample: newly diagnosed GD, antithyroid drugs for less than 3 months. For both TCR sequencing and RNA sequencing, RNA was extracted from PBMCs using TRIzol. Graves' disease was diagnosed according to American Thyroid Association guidelines. Patients for the study were recruited at an endocrinology department in Xi'an, China. Each patient gave around 9 milliliters of peripheral blood, collected in an EDTA anticoagulant tube. Ficoll Paque Plus density gradient separation was used to isolate PBMCs, and no additional T cell sorting was done. An Agilent 2100 Bioanalyzer and agarose gel were used to check RNA quality, while a NanoDrop 2000 measured RNA concentration. The same sample was also used in a study of T cells in Graves' hyperthyroidism and ophthalmopathy. From that second study: Graves' hyperthyroidism was defined as stable when no progression to ophthalmopathy occurred over 18 months of follow-up. Hyperthyroidism patients were newly diagnosed, with disease duration under 2 months, and aged 18 to 65 years. The study excluded patients with uncontrolled infections, other autoimmune diseases, pregnancy or lactation. Diagnoses relied on clinical symptoms, serum thyroxine and TRAb, thyroid ultrasound and orbital computed tomography. The first round of RT-PCR for the TCR CDR3 was performed with the HTBI primer set and the Qiagen OneStep RT-PCR kit. Most expanded thyroid clonotypes (frequency above 0.001) were also found in blood, which suggests that blood repertoires may mirror thyroid immune responses. In cross-validation, a model built on a 13 V-J signature told ophthalmopathy apart from stable hyperthyroidism with 85% to 90% sensitivity and around 83% specificity, and in testing the same model reached 80%/75%. In validation, the model predicted progression to ophthalmopathy with over 60% sensitivity and 72% to 85% specificity, a median of about six months before onset. To identify distinguishing TCR V-J signatures, a discovery cohort of 100 or so patients was used, comprising 43 with Graves' ophthalmopathy and 57 with stable Graves' hyperthyroidism. Whether ophthalmopathy could be predicted prospectively was tested in an independent validation cohort made up of 18 hyperthyroidism patients plus 17 patients who later progressed to ophthalmopathy. The 100 discovery patients were divided at random into training and test sets in a 7:3 ratio. The study also compared thyroid tissue and blood T-cell repertoires from about six Graves' hyperthyroidism patients. After blood sampling, hyperthyroidism patients were treated with methimazole at a starting dose of 30 mg daily, and ophthalmopathy patients were treated with high-dose intravenous methylprednisolone. Libraries were constructed in a second round of multiplex PCR, after which size selection and purification were carried out. Libraries were sequenced paired-end with 100 bp reads on an Illumina HiSeq2000. SOAPnuke was used to process the raw data, throwing out any read that contained adapters or uncalled bases, had a mean Phred below 15, or lacked an exact constant-primer or identifier match. High-quality paired reads were merged with COPE v1.2.5, and unique nucleotide sequences were defined as clonotypes. Clonotypes were aligned to IMGT TRBV, TRBD and TRBJ reference segments using MiTCR v1.1. Analysis was restricted to V-J combinations with a frequency above 0.0001, which covered just over 98% of repertoires. The TCS score was defined as the ratio of F50 (clonal expansion) to E x V (chaos), calculated using BLOSUM62-based TCRdist between CDR3 peptides within each V-J. Welch's t-statistics and random forest reduced around 550 V-J features to roughly 13, which were used in a naive Bayes classifier (R e1071). No statistical method was used to set the sample size in advance, and investigators knew the group allocation. TCR Vbeta CDR3 sequencing of fewer than 150 peripheral blood samples (under 45 ophthalmopathy, about 80 hyperthyroidism and roughly 17 progressor patients) is reported in the paper.

The source material was peripheral blood mononuclear cells (PBMCs), sampled at new diagnosis, from a patient treated with antithyroid drugs. This clonotype was sampled from a woman in her twenties or thirties with Graves disease. Donor details come from another sample of the same person, matched by shared clones. The rearrangement joined TRBV24-1 to TRBJ1-2, and 7 junctional nucleotides match TRBD1. The CDR3 region: CATSGSDRNGYTF. In nucleotide form, the sequence is TGTGCCACCAGTGGCTCGGACAGGAATGGCTACACCTTC.